What follows describes a single T cell receptor beta chain. This entry comes from a study of blood T cell repertoires in COVID-19. As for the study in general: The United States, Italy and Spain supplied acute and convalescent COVID-19 samples. T cells, B-cell-depleted T cells, or PBMCs provided the cDNA or gDNA that served as material.

Germline-derived CDR1 and CDR2 are SGHVS and FQNEAQ. There are 16 residues in the CDR3. V trimming: 5 bases; J trimming: 7 bases; junction bases outside the gene matches: 16. Patients in Seattle were enrolled during active infection, then followed longitudinally. As handled by the study authors: The authors estimated nucleated cell counts from reference gene primer amplification. Clones were sequenced by immunoSEQ multiplex PCR, and TCRdb holds only the in-frame ones, with some missing. V and J calls and clone size follow that table, whereas D and trimming were derived from the DNA. The sample lists about 220,000 clones; roughly 85% were seen once.

This receptor was taken from a woman between 65 and 79 years old with COVID-19, enrolled during active disease. The chain is built from TRBV7-8 and TRBJ2-7; 8 bases are shared with TRBD2. Sequences were obtained from peripheral blood. This chain's CDR3 is CASSGKSGLGAREQYF. CDR3 coding DNA: TGTGCCAGCAGCGGGAAATCGGGACTAGGGGCCCGGGAGCAGTACTTC.